This is a list of T cell receptor beta chains from one sample in a study of blood T cell repertoires in COVID-19. Assay: immunoSEQ multiplex PCR; the TCRdb copy retains only in-frame clones and omits some. The repertoire holds 200,000 to 250,000 clones, with less than 90% as singletons. The material sequenced was peripheral blood. The receptor source for this set is a man aged 30 to 45 with active or convalescent COVID-19. CDR3s include the opening cysteine and the closing phenylalanine or tryptophan. Each record gives: CDR3 protein, CDR3 DNA, D gene, J gene, clone size, V gene, CDR3 length. D genes are given only for firm matches. For some rows the clone size is stated as once, few or many, or as a class when expanded; others skip it.

CDR3 protein: CASSSRASDLGKLFF
CDR3 DNA: TGTGCCAGCAGTTCGAGGGCGTCGGACTTAGGAAAACTGTTTTTT
D gene: NA
J gene: TRBJ1-4
clone size: NA
V gene: TRBV28
CDR3 length: 15

CDR3 protein: CASLNNGDGYTF
CDR3 DNA: TGTGCCAGCCTAAACAACGGGGATGGCTACACCTTC
D gene: NA
J gene: TRBJ1-2
clone size: NA
V gene: TRBV7-7
CDR3 length: 12

CDR3 protein: CSVTPQTGPDTQYF
CDR3 DNA: TGCAGCGTTACCCCACAGACAGGCCCAGATACGCAGTATTTT
D gene: NA
J gene: TRBJ2-3
clone size: NA
V gene: TRBV29-1
CDR3 length: 14

CDR3 protein: CASSPPQRRIRTGGINEQYF
CDR3 DNA: TGTGCCAGCTCACCCCCCCAGAGGCGAATCCGGACAGGGGGTATCAACGAGCAGTACTTC
D gene: TRBD1
J gene: TRBJ2-7
clone size: NA
V gene: TRBV18
CDR3 length: 20

CDR3 protein: CAISPGTGAYGYTF
CDR3 DNA: TGTGCCATCAGTCCCGGGACAGGGGCCTATGGCTACACCTTC
D gene: TRBD1
J gene: TRBJ1-2
clone size: NA
V gene: TRBV10-3
CDR3 length: 14

CDR3 protein: CASSQFGGGGETQYF
CDR3 DNA: TGTGCCAGCAGCCAGTTTGGCGGGGGTGGAGAGACCCAGTACTTC
D gene: TRBD2
J gene: TRBJ2-5
clone size: NA
V gene: TRBV3-1/TRBV3-2
CDR3 length: 15

CDR3 protein: CASSFNSGSYNEQFF
CDR3 DNA: TGCGCCAGCAGCTTCAATAGCGGCAGCTACAATGAGCAGTTCTTC
D gene: NA
J gene: TRBJ2-1
clone size: NA
V gene: TRBV5-1
CDR3 length: 15

CDR3 protein: CATEGVRYGYTF
CDR3 DNA: TGTGCCACCGAGGGGGTTCGCTATGGCTACACCTTC
D gene: NA
J gene: TRBJ1-2
clone size: once
V gene: TRBV28
CDR3 length: 12

CDR3 protein: CASSQVASGHNEQFF
CDR3 DNA: TGCGCCAGCAGCCAAGTGGCCAGCGGCCACAATGAGCAGTTCTTC
D gene: NA
J gene: TRBJ2-1
clone size: NA
V gene: TRBV4-3
CDR3 length: 15

CDR3 protein: CASSFLRANYGYTF
CDR3 DNA: TGTGCCAGCAGCTTTTTGAGGGCTAACTATGGCTACACCTTC
D gene: NA
J gene: TRBJ1-2
clone size: NA
V gene: TRBV5-5
CDR3 length: 14

CDR3 protein: CASSDDVTSSDTQYF
CDR3 DNA: TGTGCCAGCAGTGATGATGTAACTAGCTCAGATACGCAGTATTTT
D gene: NA
J gene: TRBJ2-3
clone size: NA
V gene: TRBV6-1
CDR3 length: 15

CDR3 protein: CASSLGVGTDTQYF
CDR3 DNA: TGTGCCAGCAGCCTAGGAGTCGGAACAGATACGCAGTATTTT
D gene: NA
J gene: TRBJ2-3
clone size: NA
V gene: TRBV5-4
CDR3 length: 14